The source of this T cell receptor (beta chain) is a study of T cells in women clearing cervical HPV infection. Study details: Women with histologically confirmed HPV16-related CIN3 or worse, 2 with invasive cancer, served as cases. Controls gave blood once infection was undetectable; cases at lesion identification.

About this clone itself: Antigen unknown. The read finishes 3 residues shy of the CDR3 end, and the germline J gene is used to complete it.

CDR1 and CDR2 from the germline V gene are SGHNT and YYREEE (reference sequence). The length of the CDR3 is 15 residues. Trimming pared 5 bases from V and 0 bases from J, leaving 9 bases between. The data were produced by immunoSEQ multiplex PCR, yet TCRdb's version contains in-frame clones alone and is incomplete. This table lists about 31,000 clones. Study results and limitations: CIN3+ cases had significantly higher TCR richness than controls; evenness did not differ.

The chain uses TRBV5-4 and TRBJ1-6; the D is unclear. Sequenced: blood buffy coat. The receptor's source is a woman aged 18-70 years with a cervical HPV16 infection that either progressed to CIN3+ or cleared (not recorded which). The CDR3 sequence is CASSLKASYNSPLHF. The CDR3 DNA, read in part, is TGTGCCAGCAGTCTGAAGGCCTCCTATAATTCACCC.